The 26 T cell receptor beta chains below come from one sample, sequenced in a study of beta chain features in type 1 diabetes (dated by TCRdb to between 2018 and 2020). The receptor library was made with the immunoSEQ multiplex PCR assay. All of the isolated RNA was reverse transcribed with the High Capacity cDNA Reverse Transcription Kit, so expressed TCRB transcripts were sequenced. TCRdb's version of the immuneACCESS table is confined to in-frame rearrangements and falls short of the full clone set. An unresolved V gene accounts for under half of the shortfall where checked; the remainder is of unknown origin. This sample gives approximately 170,000 clones in total; roughly 9% of them show up just once. In total, the top ten clones hold approximately 2.2% of the sample. Sequenced input: central memory CD4+ T cells from blood. Receptors originate from a woman younger than 35 in good health.

This clone was recorded a few times. The V and J genes are TRBV27 and TRBJ1-2; 9 bases align to TRBD1. J gave up 8 bases and V 5 bases, and 6 bases lay outside the gene matches. Germline V gene sequence: CDR1 MNHEY, CDR2 SMNVEV (reference sequence). This CDR3 is 13 amino acids long. CDR3 in amino acids: CASSGQGSGGYTF. The DNA for the CDR3 is TGTGCCAGCAGTGGACAGGGGTCTGGGGGCTACACCTTC.

The sample holds a few counts of this clone. The rearrangement joins TRBV6-1 to TRBJ2-1; TRBD2 is a possible D gene (6 bases). Per germline, CDR1 MNHNS and CDR2 SASEGT. The CDR3 spans 15 residues. V lost 9 bases and J 2 bases, leaving 17 bases between the germline ends. CDR3 sequence: CASGNSGETYNEQFF. The DNA of the CDR3 is TGTGCCAGTGGAAATAGCGGAGAGACCTACAATGAGCAGTTCTTC.

A few counts support this clone. The rearrangement joins TRBV30 to TRBJ1-4; TRBD1 is a possible D gene (5 bases). The CDR3 extends over 14 amino acids. Trimming took off 2 bases at V and 4 bases at J, with 11 bases between the two ends. The V gene's germline CDR1 is GTSNPN and CDR2 SVGIG (reference sequence). The CDR3 here is CAWSSTEVNEKLFF. The DNA for the CDR3 is TGTGCCTGGAGTTCGACAGAGGTTAATGAAAAACTGTTTTTT.

This chain links TRBV29-1 with TRBJ1-5; D gene ambiguous. V was shortened by 4 bases and J by 6 bases, with 16 bases between the two germline ends. CDR1 is SQVTM, CDR2 ANQGSEA, per germline. This CDR3 has 14 residues. The CDR3 protein is CSVGSAPGSQPQHF. The DNA of the CDR3 is TGCAGCGTTGGAAGCGCCCCTGGAAGTCAGCCCCAGCATTTT.

The rearrangement uses TRBV7-2 and TRBJ2-2; 9 nucleotides agree with TRBD2. V shed 5 bases and J 2 bases; nucleotides not matched to a gene: 3. CDR3 size: 15 residues. The germline V gene has CDR1 SGHTA and CDR2 FQGNSA. The CDR3 protein is CASSEAGGNTGELFF. The CDR3 coding sequence is TGTGCCAGCAGCGAAGCGGGAGGTAACACCGGGGAGCTGTTTTTT.

The sample holds a few counts of this clone. This chain links TRBV18 with TRBJ2-5; D perhaps matches TRBD2 (6 bases). The germline V gene has CDR1 KGHSH and CDR2 LQKENI. The CDR3 extends over 13 amino acids. The V gene lost 3 bases and the J gene lost 4 bases, with 9 bases spanning the gap. In nucleotides, the CDR3 is TGTGCCAGCTCACCCCCCGGGAGAGAGACCCAGTACTTC. Translation: CASSPPGRETQYF.

This clone came up a few times. The chain has TRBV11-3 and TRBJ1-4; a possible D gene is TRBD1 (5 bases). Trimming took 5 bases from V and 7 from J, leaving 17 bases between them. The CDR3 spans 15 residues. Per the germline V gene, CDR1 is SGHNT and CDR2 is YENEEA. CDR3 in DNA: TGTGCCAGCAGCCCCTTCGGACAAGGAACTGAAAAACTGTTTTTT. Encoded protein: CASSPFGQGTEKLFF.

This clone was counted a few times. The chain employs TRBV5-1 and TRBJ2-7; 8 nucleotides match TRBD1. The CDR3 runs to 14 residues. CDR1 is SGHRS, CDR2 YFSETQ, per germline. The ends lost 6 bases at V and 0 bases at J; junction bases unmatched: 5. The CDR3 sequence: CASTQQGGSYEQYF. DNA of the CDR3: TGCGCCAGCACGCAACAGGGGGGCTCCTACGAGCAGTACTTC.

This clone came up a few times. V and J are TRBV5-1 and TRBJ2-2, with 10 bases aligning to TRBD1. The J segment lost 4 bases and the V segment lost 1 base, leaving 10 bases of the junction unmatched. The CDR3 runs 18 residues. The germline CDR1 and CDR2 sequences are SGHRS and YFSETQ. CDR3 bases: TGCGCCAGCAGCTTGACCGGGACAGGGGCGGTTGGCACCGGGGAGCTGTTTTTT. The encoded protein is CASSLTGTGAVGTGELFF.

This clone has only a few counts. The chain joins TRBV29-1 to TRBJ1-1; 7 nucleotides agree with TRBD1. Germline trimming cut 4 bases from V and 1 base from J; bases unmatched to any gene: 6. CDR1 SQVTM and CDR2 ANQGSEA come from the germline V gene. This CDR3 has 14 amino acids. The CDR3 nucleotides read TGCAGCGTTGCCTCCGGGACAGAGAACACTGAAGCTTTCTTT. Translation gives CSVASGTENTEAFF.

This chain uses TRBV18 with TRBJ2-5, with D possibly being TRBD2 (5 bases). V was shortened by 3 bases and J by 5 bases, with 13 bases between the two germline ends. The CDR3 spans 14 residues. The germline V gene encodes CDR1 KGHSH and CDR2 LQKENI. As DNA, the CDR3 is TGTGCCAGCTCACCGCCGGGGTCCGCGGAGACCCAGTACTTC. Amino acids: CASSPPGSAETQYF.

This clone was counted only a few times. V usage is TRBV9 and J usage is TRBJ1-6; no reliable D call. Germline loops: CDR1 SGDLS, CDR2 YYNGEE. The CDR3 loop spans 14 amino acids. Trimming left V 0 bases short and J 8 bases short, with 9 bases between. CDR3 region: CASSVAPMDSPLHF. As DNA, the CDR3 is TGTGCCAGCAGCGTAGCTCCTATGGATTCACCCCTCCACTTT. Full variable domain (remainder filled in from reference TRBV9 and TRBJ1-6): DSGVTQTPKHLITATGQRVTLRCSPRSGDLSVYWYQQSLDQGLQFLIQYYNGEERAKGNILERFSAQQFPDLHSELNLSSLELGDSALYFCASSVAPMDSPLHFGNGTRLTVT.

CDR3 loop: CASSPQTRNPTGYTF. The CDR3 DNA reads as TGTGCCAGCTCACCACAGACACGAAACCCCACTGGCTACACCTTC. J is TRBJ1-2 and V is TRBV18; D gene unclear. Germline CDR1 KGHSH, CDR2 LQKENI. V lost 1 base to trimming and J lost 7 bases, with 16 bases between them. The CDR3 sequence is 15 residues long.

V usage is TRBV5-1 and J usage is TRBJ2-5; 14 bases map to TRBD2. The germline gives CDR1 SGHRS, CDR2 YFSETQ. This CDR3 contains 18 residues. Trimming cost V 3 bases and J 1 base; bases outside gene matches: 8. The CDR3 region is CASSYGTSGRTTQETQYF. CDR3 DNA sequence: TGCGCCAGCAGCTATGGGACTAGCGGGAGAACTACCCAAGAGACCCAGTACTTC.

This clone was recorded a few times. The chain carries TRBV5-6 and TRBJ2-5, with D possibly matching TRBD1 (6 bases). The germline gives CDR1 SGHDT, CDR2 YYEEEE. The V and J ends lost 5 bases and 1 base respectively, with 18 bases between them. The CDR3 covers 16 residues. The CDR3 bases are TGTGCCAGCAGTCCTACAGGGCCTTTTGGCCAAGAGACCCAGTACTTC. The encoded protein is CASSPTGPFGQETQYF.

Only a few counts were recorded for this clone. J is TRBJ2-2 and V is TRBV29-1, with D maybe TRBD2 (6 bases). This CDR3 is built from 12 residues. V shed 6 bases and J shed 4 bases, with 9 bases lying between them. Germline CDR1 reads SQVTM; CDR2 reads ANQGSEA. The DNA for the CDR3 is TGCAGCGTGCGGCGGGGCACCGGGGAGCTGTTTTTT. Translated, it gives CSVRRGTGELFF.

The gene calls are TRBV10-2 and TRBJ2-5; tentatively, D is TRBD2 (6 bases). The CDR3 spans 14 residues. The ends were cut back, 7 bases at V and 4 bases at J, with 16 bases in the middle. Germline lookup yields CDR1 WSHSY and CDR2 SAAADI. CDR3 DNA: TGCGCCAGCACCATGGAGGGTAGGGGAGAGACCCAGTACTTC. Residues: CASTMEGRGETQYF.

V is TRBV11-2 and J is TRBJ2-1; 10 bases fit TRBD2. The V gene's germline CDR1 is SGHAT and CDR2 FQNNGV. The CDR3 totals 17 residues. V gave up 2 bases and J gave up 0 bases; unmatched junction bases: 4. The CDR3 reads CASSLLAGGGSYNEQFF. The CDR3 DNA reads as TGTGCCAGCAGCTTATTAGCGGGAGGCGGCTCCTACAATGAGCAGTTCTTC. The full variable domain, its missing parts supplied by reference TRBV11-2 and TRBJ2-1, is EAGVAQSPRYKIIEKRQSVAFWCNPISGHATLYWYQQILGQGPKLLIQFQNNGVVDDSQLPKDRFSAERLKGVDSTLKIQPAKLEDSAVYLCASSLLAGGGSYNEQFFGPGTRLTVL.

In DNA, the CDR3 is TGTGCCAGCGTGGACAGATATAGCAATCAGCCCCAGCATTTT. Translating gives CASVDRYSNQPQHF. This rearrangement joins TRBV19 to TRBJ1-5; a weak D match, TRBD1 (6 bases). From germline, CDR1 is LNHDA and CDR2 SQIVND (reference sequence). V was trimmed by 9 bases and J by 0 bases, leaving 12 bases between them. This CDR3 region has 14 residues.

At least ten counts were recorded for this clone. V gene TRBV11-1 combines with J gene TRBJ2-7; TRBD2 agrees at 7 bases. CDR3 length: 16 amino acids. The trim removed 1 base at V and 0 bases at J, leaving 6 bases unmatched. Per the germline V gene, CDR1 is SGHAT and CDR2 is FQDESV (reference sequence). This CDR3 is CASSLEALAASYEQYF. CDR3 DNA sequence: TGTGCCAGCAGCTTAGAAGCCCTAGCGGCCTCCTACGAGCAGTACTTC.

V usage is TRBV5-1 and J usage is TRBJ2-3; weak D call: TRBD1 (6 bases). Germline V gene lookup returns CDR1 SGHRS and CDR2 YFSETQ. V was cut by 0 bases and J by 1 base, with 9 bases left in between. The CDR3 has 15 amino acids. The CDR3 spells CASSLGAGGTDTQYF. The CDR3 DNA is TGCGCCAGCAGCTTGGGGGCAGGGGGCACAGATACGCAGTATTTT. The variable domain in full, with the rest retrieved from reference TRBV5-1 and TRBJ2-3, is KAGVTQTPRYLIKTRGQQVTLSCSPISGHRSVSWYQQTPGQGLQFLFEYFSETQRNKGNFPGRFSGRQFSNSRSEMNVSTLELGDSALYLCASSLGAGGTDTQYFGPGTRLTVL.

The V gene is TRBV5-8, the J gene TRBJ1-2; D remains ambiguous. Per germline, CDR1 SGHTS and CDR2 YDEGEE. CDR3 size: 16 residues. Trimming left V 1 base short and J 0 bases short, with 13 bases between. CDR3 amino acids: CASSLRGEQANYGYTF. Written as DNA, the CDR3 is TGTGCCAGCAGCTTGCGGGGTGAACAAGCTAACTATGGCTACACCTTC.

The rearrangement links TRBV5-1 to TRBJ2-5; unclear D gene. Trimming removed 6 bases from V and 5 bases from J, with 20 bases in between. Germline V CDR1 and CDR2: SGHRS, YFSETQ. This CDR3 is built from 15 residues. As DNA, the CDR3 is TGCGCCAGCACTTCCCAAATAACCCAAGCGGAGACCCAGTACTTC. It translates to CASTSQITQAETQYF.

The chain is built from TRBV30 and TRBJ1-4; 7 nucleotides line up with TRBD1. Germline loops: CDR1 GTSNPN, CDR2 SVGIG (reference sequence). J was trimmed by 10 bases and V by 0 bases; bases with no gene match: 8. The length of the CDR3 is 14 residues. This chain's CDR3 is CAWSVLAGGGKLFF. In DNA form, the CDR3 reads TGTGCCTGGAGTGTACTTGCAGGGGGTGGAAAACTGTTTTTT. Together with reference TRBV30 and TRBJ1-4, the CDR3 gives the full variable domain: SQTIHQWPATLVQPVGSPLSLECTVEGTSNPNLYWYRQAAGRGLQLLFYSVGIGQISSEVPQNLSASRPQDRQFILSSKKLLLSDSGFYLCAWSVLAGGGKLFFGSGTQLSVL.

This rearrangement joins TRBV6-6 to TRBJ2-1, with D tentatively TRBD2 (7 bases). The CDR3 totals 15 residues. Trimming took off 4 bases at V and 0 bases at J, with 10 bases between the two ends. The V gene's germline CDR1 is MNHNY and CDR2 SVGAGI (reference sequence). The CDR3 DNA reads TGTGCCAGCAGTTCGGGGGGCATCTCCTACAATGAGCAGTTCTTC. It is translated as CASSSGGISYNEQFF.

The J gene is TRBJ2-5, the V gene TRBV18; 9 bases match TRBD1. CDR1 is KGHSH and CDR2 is LQKENI in the germline V gene. The CDR3 sequence is 12 residues long. The ends lost 3 bases at V and 10 bases at J; junction bases unmatched: 3. CDR3: CASSPGQGFQYF. In nucleotides, the CDR3 is TGTGCCAGCTCACCCGGACAGGGGTTCCAGTACTTC.